Following are 21 T cell receptor beta chains from one sample sequenced in a study of T-cell reconstitution after alpha-beta-depleted transplantation in children. The TCRbeta library incorporated unique molecular identifiers. TCRdb called the PCR reads again in MiXCR, with one record for every CDR3 protein. The table has approximately 650,000 distinct CDR3 sequences, 13% seen once. This sample comprised PBMCs, obtained before TCRalphabeta/CD19-depleted stem cell transplant. These TCRs come from a girl aged 2 to 9 with congenital amegakaryocytic thrombocytopenia, due to receive a stem cell transplant.

Regarding this clonotype: This may arise from a read error, as a much more abundant clone is one base away. The chain recombines TRBV3-1 with TRBJ2-1; TRBD1 might be the D (7 bases). Trimming removed 3 bases at V and 9 bases at J, with 24 bases between. The CDR3 is made up of 17 amino acids. Per germline, CDR1 LGHDT and CDR2 YNNKEL (reference sequence). The chain's CDR3 is CASSHNSGGLVRSEQFF. CDR3 sequence (DNA): TGTGCCAGCAGCCACAACTCAGGGGGGTTAGTACGTAGTGAGCAGTTCTTC.

This clonotype was detected ten times or more. V is TRBV5-1 and J is TRBJ2-2; unclear D gene. V was cut by 1 base and J by 6 bases, with 10 bases left in between. The CDR3 runs 14 residues. Germline-derived CDR1 and CDR2 are SGHRS and YFSETQ. CDR3 loop: CASSLSELAGELFF. CDR3 DNA sequence: TGCGCCAGCAGCTTGTCTGAACTGGCCGGGGAGCTGTTTTTT. Supplemented by reference TRBV5-1 and TRBJ2-2, the full variable domain reads KAGVTQTPRYLIKTRGQQVTLSCSPISGHRSVSWYQQTPGQGLQFLFEYFSETQRNKGNFPGRFSGRQFSNSRSEMNVSTLELGDSALYLCASSLSELAGELFFGEGSRLTVL.

This clonotype was recorded many times. V usage is TRBV20-1 and J usage is TRBJ2-2, with D possibly being TRBD1 (5 bases). This CDR3 contains 14 residues. Germline V gene sequence: CDR1 DFQATT, CDR2 SNEGSKA (reference sequence). Trimming removed 7 bases from V and 2 bases from J, with 14 bases in between. The CDR3 DNA sequence: TGCAGTGTATCGGTTGGACACAACACCGGGGAGCTGTTTTTT. It codes for CSVSVGHNTGELFF.

The table lists this clonotype with a few counts. The V gene is TRBV12-3 or TRBV12-4, the J gene TRBJ1-1; perhaps TRBD1 as D (5 bases). The CDR3 has 14 amino acids. The V gene lost 5 bases and the J gene lost 4 bases, with 14 bases spanning the gap. CDR3 nucleotide sequence: TGTGCCAGCAGTGTACAATCGGGGGTCACTGAAGCTTTCTTT. Its translation is CASSVQSGVTEAFF.

This clonotype was seen many times. This chain uses TRBV12-3 or TRBV12-4 with TRBJ2-3; the D call may be TRBD1 or TRBD2 (5 bases each). The CDR3 consists of 14 residues. Trimming removed 6 bases at V and 2 bases at J, with 12 bases between. The chain's CDR3 is CASRWGKDTDTQYF. The CDR3 coding sequence is TGTGCCAGCAGATGGGGGAAGGACACAGATACGCAGTATTTT.

The chain has TRBV20-1 and TRBJ2-2, with 12 bases matching TRBD2. CDR3 size: 16 residues. CDR1 and CDR2 (germline): DFQATT, SNEGSKA (reference sequence). Unmatched junction bases numbered 5, after V lost 0 bases and J lost 6 bases. Here the CDR3 DNA reads TGCAGTGCTAGAGAACTAGCGGGAGGAGTGGCCGGGGAGCTGTTTTTT. Its translation is CSARELAGGVAGELFF.

This clonotype was detected a few times. This rearrangement joins TRBV20-1 to TRBJ2-3, with unresolved D. The CDR3 has 13 residues. Trimming stripped 3 bases from V and 0 bases from J, with 7 bases between. Germline V gene sequence: CDR1 DFQATT, CDR2 SNEGSKA (reference sequence). For the CDR3, the DNA is TGCAGTGCTAGTCCTACTAGCACAGATACGCAGTATTTT. This gives the protein CSASPTSTDTQYF.

This clonotype was seen at least ten times. V usage is TRBV6-1 and J usage is TRBJ2-3, with D possibly being TRBD1 (5 bases). CDR3 length: 14 amino acids. Germline CDR1 is MNHNS and CDR2 is SASEGT. The V end lost 6 bases, the J end lost 3 bases, and 13 bases lay between the germline ends. The CDR3 nucleotides read TGTGCCAGCAGGACAGTCGATAGTACAGATACGCAGTATTTT. Amino acids: CASRTVDSTDTQYF.

This clonotype came up many times. V gene TRBV7-8 combines with J gene TRBJ2-7; D perhaps matches TRBD2 (5 bases). Deletions cut 5 bases from V and 5 bases from J, with 16 bases between. CDR3 length: 14 residues. Germline CDR1 SGHVS, CDR2 FQNEAQ. This CDR3 reads CASSPSRGFNEQYF. The DNA for the CDR3 is TGTGCCAGCAGCCCCAGCCGGGGATTCAACGAGCAGTACTTC. The variable domain in full, with the rest retrieved from reference TRBV7-8 and TRBJ2-7, is GAGVSQSPRYKVAKRGQDVALRCDPISGHVSLFWYQQALGQGPEFLTYFQNEAQLDKSGLPSDRFFAERPEGSVSTLKIQRTQQEDSAVYLCASSPSRGFNEQYFGPGTRLTVT.

This clonotype was observed at least ten times. The chain combines TRBV10-3 with TRBJ2-1; D may be TRBD1 or TRBD2 (5 bases each). V shed 7 bases and J shed 9 bases, with 22 bases lying between them. Per germline, CDR1 ENHRY and CDR2 SYGVKD. The CDR3 runs 15 residues. CDR3 residues: CAINNGALGPREQFF. The CDR3 coding sequence is TGTGCCATCAATAACGGGGCGTTGGGGCCCCGTGAGCAGTTCTTC.

Regarding this clonotype: A much larger clone lies a single base off, so this may be a read error. This chain joins TRBV20-1 and TRBJ2-1, with TRBD2 matching over 11 bases. Germline V CDR1 and CDR2: DFQATT, SNEGSKA (reference sequence). The CDR3 covers 16 residues. The chain's CDR3 is CSTRDSGTSGYNEQFF. The CDR3 nucleotides read TGCAGTACTAGAGATTCCGGGACTAGCGGTTACAATGAGCAGTTCTTC.

The chain uses TRBV5-1 and TRBJ2-6; possible D gene TRBD2, 5 bases. V was shortened by 3 bases and J by 1 base, with 11 bases between the two germline ends. Germline V lookup: CDR1 SGHRS, CDR2 YFSETQ. The CDR3 covers 16 residues. The CDR3, as DNA: TGCGCCAGCAGCTCAGCGGCTGGGTCTGGGGCCAACGTCCTGACTTTC. Residues: CASSSAAGSGANVLTF.

The CDR3 is CASSFARGSYEQYF. CDR3 nucleotides: TGCGCCAGCAGCTTCGCCAGAGGCTCCTACGAGCAGTACTTC. The J gene is TRBJ2-7, the V gene TRBV5-1; D is uncertain. The CDR3 is 14 amino acids. Trimming pared 2 bases from V and 0 bases from J, leaving 9 bases between. The germline CDR1 and CDR2 sequences are SGHRS and YFSETQ.

A remark on this clonotype: With a much larger clone just one base away, this may be a read error. V usage is TRBV20-1 and J usage is TRBJ2-1, with D possibly matching TRBD2 (6 bases). Germline V gene data show CDR1 as DFQATT and CDR2 as SNEGSKA (reference sequence). CDR3 size: 13 residues. The CDR3 DNA is TGCAGTGTCCGGACTATCGGCAACAAAGAGCAGTTCTTC. It is translated as CSVRTIGNKEQFF.

This clonotype has only a few counts. V gene TRBV2 combines with J gene TRBJ2-6; D not resolved. CDR1 SNHLY and CDR2 FYNNEI come from the germline V gene. Between the trimmed V and J ends, which lost 4 bases and 6 bases, there was a span of 16 bases. The CDR3 has 16 residues. DNA for the CDR3: TGTGCCAGCAGTGCTACCAGTTTTGCTCAGGCCAACGTCCTGACTTTC. This encodes CASSATSFAQANVLTF.

This clonotype occurred a few times. The chain uses TRBV30 and TRBJ2-1, with 8 positions matching TRBD2. Germline lookup yields CDR1 GTSNPN and CDR2 SVGIG (reference sequence). This CDR3 comprises 15 residues. The CDR3 protein is CTLDGRGSTTNEQFF. CDR3 nucleotides: TGTACGCTGGACGGGAGGGGGTCAACTACCAATGAGCAGTTCTTC.

The rearrangement joins TRBV12-3 or TRBV12-4 to TRBJ1-1; D unclear. The CDR3 is made up of 15 amino acids. Between the trimmed V and J ends, which lost 3 bases and 11 bases, there was a span of 22 bases. The CDR3 region is CASSFAMSTAGSAFF. The CDR3 DNA follows: TGTGCCAGCAGTTTTGCCATGTCCACGGCGGGCAGTGCTTTCTTT.

This clonotype was counted many times. The chain couples TRBV5-1 to TRBJ2-1; 8 positions match TRBD2. CDR3 length equals 13 residues. Germline V gene lookup returns CDR1 SGHRS and CDR2 YFSETQ. Losses at the gene ends were 4 bases for V and 7 bases for J; bases not matched to a gene: 4. The CDR3 loop reads CASSVTSANEQFF. For the CDR3, the DNA is TGCGCCAGCAGCGTGACTAGCGCGAATGAGCAGTTCTTC. Using reference TRBV5-1 and TRBJ2-1 for the parts outside the CDR3, the full variable domain is KAGVTQTPRYLIKTRGQQVTLSCSPISGHRSVSWYQQTPGQGLQFLFEYFSETQRNKGNFPGRFSGRQFSNSRSEMNVSTLELGDSALYLCASSVTSANEQFFGPGTRLTVL.

This clonotype showed up many times. J is TRBJ1-1 and V is TRBV12-3 or TRBV12-4; no clear D. Trimming took off 2 bases at V and 3 bases at J, with 10 bases between the two ends. The length of the CDR3 is 14 residues. CDR3 in amino acids: CASSLQVRYTEAFF. In DNA, the CDR3 is TGTGCCAGCAGTTTACAAGTGCGATACACTGAAGCTTTCTTT.

A few counts support this clonotype. The J gene is TRBJ1-2, the V gene TRBV6-1; 9 positions match TRBD1. J gave up 3 bases and V 0 bases, and 11 bases lay outside the gene matches. CDR1 and CDR2 from the germline V gene are MNHNS and SASEGT. The CDR3 covers 18 residues. Here the CDR3 DNA reads TGTGCCAGCAGTGAAGCGGGAACCGGGACAGGGATTGACTATGGCTACACCTTC. Its protein is CASSEAGTGTGIDYGYTF.

This clonotype was seen just once. Mismatch with germline at one junction end may stem from a read error. The V gene is TRBV7-2, the J gene TRBJ2-5; no reliable D call. The germline CDR1 and CDR2 sequences are SGHTA and FQGNSA. The CDR3 loop spans 11 amino acids. The CDR3 nucleotides read TGTCCCAGCAGCTTGATGGAGACCCAGTACTTC. Translation gives CPSSLMETQYF.